The clone carrying this TCR beta chain was recorded once. Its target is not known. The data stem from a study of CD8 T cells in Susac syndrome. Study outcomes and limitations: The authors acknowledged that their TCR sequencing and HLA analysis involved a relatively small number of individuals.

The multiple sclerosis control group consisted of treatment-naive patients whose relapsing-remitting disease, which was either stable or active, fulfilled revised McDonald criteria. TEMRA cells were FACS-enriched, with CD8+ and CD4+ T cells isolated negatively. The CDR3 spans 16 residues. Trimming pared 7 bases from V and 8 bases from J, leaving 23 bases between. RNA amounts of about 0.5 to 1 ug underwent reverse transcription with random hexamers. The TCR beta CDR3 was amplified by immunoSEQ multiplex PCR across 54 Vbeta, 13 Jbeta. TCRdb re-derived calls from the immunoSEQ multiplex PCR reads in MiXCR, one entry per CDR3 protein. This table has about 160,000 distinct CDR3 sequences, roughly 94% appearing once.

The sample consisted of CD4+ T cells from PBMCs. This sequence was found in a human donor with multiple sclerosis. The rearrangement joins TRBV12-3 or TRBV12-4 to TRBJ2-2; TRBD1 might be the D (6 bases). This CDR3 reads CASIQSLRGRQGELFF. Written as DNA, the CDR3 is TGTGCCAGCATCCAATCCCTAAGGGGGAGACAAGGGGAGCTGTTTTTT.